A selection of T cell receptor beta chains follows, all from one sample in a study of shared clonotypes between healthy human individuals. The repertoire was sequenced with immunoSEQ multiplex PCR; TCRdb's copy has only in-frame clones and lacks some. The table records about 1.5 million clones, around 98% of them present only once. The sample taken for sequencing was naive CD4+ T cells sorted from blood. The receptors come from a man aged 30 to 39 in good health. Each CDR3 is given with its conserved first and last residue. The order of the fields is V gene, J gene, clone size, D gene, CDR3 protein, CDR3 DNA. The D gene is left open where the match is weak. Clone size is not always given. Where it is, it says once, few, many or a class for expanded clones.

>TRBV27|TRBJ2-1|NA|NA
CASSPRRLNEQFF
TGTGCCAGCTCCCCGCGGCGGCTGAATGAGCAGTTCTTC
>TRBV29-1|TRBJ2-7|once|NA
CSVDRVGGSYEQYF
TGCAGCGTTGATCGGGTTGGGGGTTCCTACGAGCAGTACTTC
>TRBV4-3|TRBJ2-5|NA|NA
CASSQDQKETQYF
TGCGCCAGCAGCCAGGACCAAAAAGAGACCCAGTACTTC
>TRBV9|TRBJ2-3|NA|NA
CASSPYDDTQYF
TGTGCCAGCAGCCCTTACGATGATACGCAGTATTTT
>TRBV27|TRBJ2-1|NA|NA
CASSTYPGRARPEQFF
TGTGCCAGCAGTACCTACCCGGGACGCGCAAGGCCTGAGCAGTTCTTC
>TRBV15|TRBJ2-1|NA|NA
CATSRDLSGVSNEQFF
TGTGCCACCAGCAGAGATCTTTCGGGAGTTAGCAATGAGCAGTTCTTC
>TRBV5-4|TRBJ2-3|NA|TRBD2
CASSSTLAGFTDTQYF
TGTGCCAGCAGCTCGACCTTAGCGGGATTCACAGATACGCAGTATTTT
>TRBV9|TRBJ2-7|NA|NA
CASSGGGTGEQYF
TGTGCCAGCAGCGGCGGGGGCACGGGGGAGCAGTACTTC
>TRBV6-1|TRBJ2-7|once|NA
CASSESEGLPQYF
TGTGCCAGCAGTGAAAGTGAGGGCCTCCCCCAGTACTTC
>TRBV7-6|TRBJ2-3|NA|TRBD1
CASSSNLRQGATDTQYF
TGTGCCAGCAGCTCTAACCTACGACAGGGGGCGACGGATACGCAGTATTTT
>TRBV7-2|TRBJ2-1|NA|TRBD2
CASSLGVAGGHNEQFF
TGTGCCAGCAGCTTAGGAGTAGCGGGAGGCCACAATGAGCAGTTCTTC
>TRBV30|TRBJ2-2|NA|NA
CAWSVQGYTGELFF
TGTGCCTGGAGTGTGCAGGGCTACACCGGGGAGCTGTTTTTT
>TRBV5-3|TRBJ2-6|NA|NA
CARLESVVKSRANVLTF
TGTGCCAGATTAGAGTCAGTGGTGAAAAGTCGGGCCAACGTCCTGACTTTC
>TRBV7-2|TRBJ2-3|NA|NA
CASSRLGGTQYF
TGTGCCAGCAGCAGATTGGGGGGTACGCAGTATTTT
>TRBV18|TRBJ1-4|NA|NA
CASSKGRIGEKLFF
TGTGCCAGCTCTAAAGGCAGAATCGGGGAAAAACTGTTTTTT
>TRBV5-1|TRBJ1-2|NA|TRBD1
CASSPGTGGAYGYTF
TGCGCCAGCAGCCCAGGGACAGGGGGCGCCTATGGCTACACCTTC
>TRBV27|TRBJ2-1|NA|TRBD2
CASSRGLAGELDNEQFF
TGTGCCAGCAGTCGCGGACTAGCGGGAGAATTGGACAATGAGCAGTTCTTC
>TRBV14|TRBJ2-1|NA|NA
CASSQEVNEQFF
TGTGCCAGCAGCCAAGAGGTAAATGAGCAGTTCTTC
>TRBV18|TRBJ2-2|NA|NA
CASSLLQITNTGELFF
TGTGCCAGCTCCCTCCTCCAAATAACCAACACCGGGGAGCTGTTTTTT
>TRBV18|TRBJ2-7|NA|NA
CASSPQIGLSYEQYF
TGTGCCAGCTCACCCCAAATCGGGCTGTCCTACGAGCAGTACTTC
>TRBV5-4|TRBJ1-5|NA|NA
CASSVDSSNQPQHF
TGTGCCAGCAGCGTGGACAGTTCCAATCAGCCCCAGCATTTT
>TRBV7-6|TRBJ1-1|NA|NA
CASSLDRDTEAFF
TGTGCCAGCAGCTTAGACAGGGACACTGAAGCTTTCTTT
>TRBV2|TRBJ2-5|NA|NA
CASSERQETQYF
TGTGCCAGCAGTGAAAGGCAAGAGACCCAGTACTTC
>TRBV25-1|TRBJ2-5|NA|TRBD1
CASNDRAVVTQYF
TGTGCCAGCAATGACAGGGCGGTAGTGACCCAGTACTTC
>TRBV28|TRBJ1-2|NA|NA
CASRPPGTAGGYTF
TGTGCCAGCAGACCACCCGGGACGGCGGGAGGCTACACCTTC
>TRBV7-8|TRBJ2-3|NA|NA
CASSASQGSDGDTQYF
TGTGCCAGCAGCGCATCCCAGGGGTCAGACGGGGATACGCAGTATTTT
>TRBV29-1|TRBJ2-5|once|NA
CSVLLNAETQYF
TGCAGCGTTCTCCTCAATGCGGAGACCCAGTACTTC
>TRBV4-1|TRBJ1-5|NA|NA
CASSQRFGANQPQHF
TGCGCCAGCAGCCAAAGATTCGGGGCCAATCAGCCCCAGCATTTT
>TRBV28|TRBJ1-1|NA|NA
CASSRVKTNTEAFF
TGTGCCAGCAGCCGGGTCAAGACGAACACTGAAGCTTTCTTT
>TRBV7-2|TRBJ2-2|NA|NA
CASSLNAGGELFF
TGTGCCAGCAGCTTAAACGCTGGCGGGGAGCTGTTTTTT
>TRBV29-1|TRBJ1-1|NA|NA
CSVAGLMNTEAFF
TGCAGCGTCGCCGGGCTTATGAACACTGAAGCTTTCTTT
>TRBV18|TRBJ1-1|NA|NA
CASSPQQGGTEAFF
TGTGCCAGCTCACCTCAACAGGGCGGCACTGAAGCTTTCTTT
>TRBV18|TRBJ1-3|once|NA
CASSPLVGAGNTIYF
TGTGCCAGCTCACCATTAGTAGGGGCTGGAAACACCATATATTTT
>TRBV29-1|TRBJ2-7|NA|NA
CSVATRFGDEQYF
TGCAGCGTCGCGACTAGATTCGGGGACGAGCAGTACTTC
>TRBV18|TRBJ1-1|NA|NA
CASSPRDTMGRVGVKDEAFF
TGTGCCAGCTCCCCCCGGGACACTATGGGCAGGGTCGGTGTAAAGGATGAAGCTTTCTTT
>TRBV2|TRBJ2-1|NA|TRBD2
CASCPGLAGEVEQFF
TGTGCCAGCTGCCCGGGACTAGCGGGAGAGGTTGAGCAGTTCTTC
>TRBV28|TRBJ2-7|NA|NA
CASSVTAYEQYF
TGTGCCAGTAGCGTCACCGCCTACGAGCAGTACTTC
>TRBV2|TRBJ1-5|NA|NA
CASSKMTGRYQPQHF
TGTGCCAGCAGCAAAATGACAGGTCGGTATCAGCCCCAGCATTTT
>TRBV27|TRBJ2-7|NA|TRBD1
CARDGQGFSYEQYF
TGTGCCAGGGACGGACAGGGTTTTTCCTACGAGCAGTACTTC
>TRBV28|TRBJ1-2|NA|NA
CASSLWETGIYGYTF
TGTGCCAGCAGTTTGTGGGAAACAGGGATCTATGGCTACACCTTC
>TRBV4-1|TRBJ1-5|NA|NA
CASSQDQFRGAGPPQPQHF
TGCGCCAGCAGCCAAGATCAGTTTCGCGGGGCAGGGCCACCTCAGCCCCAGCATTTT
>TRBV1|TRBJ1-5|NA|NA
CTSSQERCLDQPQHF
TGCACCAGCAGCCAAGAAAGATGTCTGGATCAGCCCCAGCATTTT
>TRBV20-1|TRBJ2-1|NA|NA
CSPLKNNEQFF
TGCAGTCCCCTTAAGAACAATGAGCAGTTCTTC
>TRBV5-6|TRBJ1-4|NA|NA
CASSGRVGLTNEKLFF
TGTGCCAGCAGCGGCCGGGTGGGTCTCACTAATGAAAAACTGTTTTTT
>TRBV15|TRBJ2-3|NA|NA
CATSRDHTDTQYF
TGTGCCACCAGCAGGGACCACACAGATACGCAGTATTTT
>TRBV9|TRBJ2-1|once|TRBD1
CASSVVGQDFNEQFF
TGTGCCAGCAGCGTAGTAGGACAGGATTTTAATGAGCAGTTCTTC